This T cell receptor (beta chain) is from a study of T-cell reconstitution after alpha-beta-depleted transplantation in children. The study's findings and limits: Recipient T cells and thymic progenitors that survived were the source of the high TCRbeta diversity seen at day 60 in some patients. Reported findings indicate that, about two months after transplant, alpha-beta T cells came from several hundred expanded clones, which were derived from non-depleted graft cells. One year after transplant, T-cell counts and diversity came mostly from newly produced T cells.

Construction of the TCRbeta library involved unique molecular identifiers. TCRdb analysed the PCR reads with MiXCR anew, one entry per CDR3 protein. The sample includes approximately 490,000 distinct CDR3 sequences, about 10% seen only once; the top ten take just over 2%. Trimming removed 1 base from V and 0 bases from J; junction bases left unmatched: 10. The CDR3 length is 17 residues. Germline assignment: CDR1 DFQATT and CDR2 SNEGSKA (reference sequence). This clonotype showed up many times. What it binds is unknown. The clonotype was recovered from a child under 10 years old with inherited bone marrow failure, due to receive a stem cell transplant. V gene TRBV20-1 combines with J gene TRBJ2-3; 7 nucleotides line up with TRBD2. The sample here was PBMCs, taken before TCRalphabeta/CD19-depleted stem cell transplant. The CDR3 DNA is TGCAGTGCTAGAGGGATAGCGGGTAGCTCTAGCACAGATACGCAGTATTTT. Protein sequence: CSARGIAGSSSTDTQYF.